These 21 T cell receptor beta chains share one sample of origin, sequenced in a study of T-cell memory formation after mild COVID-19. MiXCR was run by TCRdb on the 5' RACE reads, yielding one entry per CDR3 protein. The data contain under 600,000 distinct CDR3 sequences, about 22% of them singletons. The sequencing input was PBMCs or a T cell subset sorted from them (not recorded which). Receptors were obtained from an adult woman who had mild COVID-19 (a few samples of this study predate the infection). Cell type and time point are not known.

A few counts support this clonotype. This chain links TRBV4-3 with TRBJ2-3; 10 bases match TRBD2. Germline assignment: CDR1 LGHNA and CDR2 YSLEER. The length of the CDR3 is 17 residues. V shed 4 bases and J 5 bases; nucleotides not matched to a gene: 12. The CDR3 coding sequence is TGCGCCAGCAGCCCCCGTGGGGCTAGCGGGAGTGTAGATACGCAGTATTTT. It specifies CASSPRGASGSVDTQYF.

This clonotype was seen a handful of times. The CDR3 nucleotides are TGTGCCAGCAGCCCGACTAGCGGGGGGGCCGGTACCCAGTTCTTC. Protein product: CASSPTSGGAGTQFF. V usage is TRBV2 and J usage is TRBJ2-1, with 14 bases identical to TRBD2. The V gene end was trimmed by 6 bases and the J gene end by 13 bases; junction bases not matched to a gene: 11. The germline gives CDR1 SNHLY, CDR2 FYNNEI. The CDR3 runs to 15 residues.

This chain joins TRBV7-6 and TRBJ2-1, with 7 bases identical to TRBD2. The CDR3 runs to 16 residues. Germline loops: CDR1 SGHVS, CDR2 FNYEAQ. J gave up 3 bases and V 4 bases, and 9 bases lay outside the gene matches. The CDR3 loop is CASSWDGGRLYNEQFF. The CDR3 region has the DNA TGTGCCAGCAGCTGGGACGGCGGGAGACTCTACAATGAGCAGTTCTTC.

This clonotype was seen a few times. The chain uses TRBV19 and TRBJ2-4; D perhaps matches TRBD1 (6 bases). The germline gives CDR1 LNHDA, CDR2 SQIVND (reference sequence). Trimming left V 6 bases short and J 0 bases short, with 21 bases between. CDR3 length: 18 amino acids. CDR3 in amino acids: CASRPGTRGNLAKNIQYF. CDR3 bases: TGTGCCAGTAGACCCGGGACACGTGGGAACCTAGCCAAAAACATTCAGTACTTC.

The chain couples TRBV7-9 to TRBJ2-7; tentative D call: TRBD1 (6 bases). This CDR3 spans 16 amino acids. Trimming shortened V by 4 bases and J by 3 bases, and 19 bases separated the two germline ends. The germline CDR1 and CDR2 sequences are SEHNR and FQNEAQ (reference sequence). CDR3 DNA sequence: TGTGCCAGCAGCTCAGGGTCCGGGACACAAGGCTACGAGCAGTACTTC. This codes for CASSSGSGTQGYEQYF.

The rearrangement uses TRBV5-1 and TRBJ2-1; no clear D. V was trimmed by 0 bases and J by 0 bases, leaving 7 bases between them. CDR3 length: 15 amino acids. The germline V gene has CDR1 SGHRS and CDR2 YFSETQ. This chain's CDR3 is CASSLDASSYNEQFF. CDR3 in DNA: TGCGCCAGCAGCTTGGACGCTAGCTCCTACAATGAGCAGTTCTTC. The full variable domain, its missing parts supplied by reference TRBV5-1 and TRBJ2-1, is KAGVTQTPRYLIKTRGQQVTLSCSPISGHRSVSWYQQTPGQGLQFLFEYFSETQRNKGNFPGRFSGRQFSNSRSEMNVSTLELGDSALYLCASSLDASSYNEQFFGPGTRLTVL.

The rearrangement uses TRBV20-1 and TRBJ2-3; D perhaps matches TRBD1 (5 bases). CDR3 length: 14 amino acids. The V end was cut by 2 bases, the J end by 1 base, with 10 bases between. Germline CDR1 DFQATT, CDR2 SNEGSKA (reference sequence). Here the CDR3 reads CSARSGLGTDTQYF. The DNA of the CDR3 is TGCAGTGCTAGATCAGGGTTAGGCACAGATACGCAGTATTTT.

This clonotype was seen only once. In nucleotides, the CDR3 is TGCGCCAGCAGCCAGGCGCAGGGAGATACGCAGTATTTT. This encodes CASSQAQGDTQYF. V and J are TRBV4-3 and TRBJ2-3; D may be TRBD1 (5 bases). V lost 3 bases and J lost 5, with 9 bases in between. The CDR3 has 13 amino acids. CDR1 is LGHNA, CDR2 YSLEER, per germline.

This clonotype was seen repeatedly, ten times or more. This chain joins TRBV7-6 and TRBJ2-3; tentatively, D is TRBD2 (6 bases). The CDR3 has 16 amino acids. V lost 4 bases and J 0 bases, leaving 14 bases between the germline ends. Germline V gene data show CDR1 as SGHVS and CDR2 as FNYEAQ. The CDR3 is CASSSEISGSTDTQYF. The CDR3 DNA reads as TGTGCCAGCAGCTCAGAGATAAGCGGGAGCACAGATACGCAGTATTTT.

In its sample, this clonotype was seen a few times. The rearrangement joins TRBV4-1 to TRBJ2-1, with D hard to call. Between the trimmed V and J ends, which lost 0 bases and 5 bases, there was a span of 11 bases. Germline loops: CDR1 MGHRA, CDR2 YSYEKL. There are 15 residues in the CDR3. The CDR3 DNA reads as TGCGCCAGCAGCCAAGAACCGTTCACTAACAATGAGCAGTTCTTC. It translates to CASSQEPFTNNEQFF.

This sequence joins TRBV5-4 and TRBJ2-7; TRBD2 agrees at 10 bases. The CDR3 has 16 residues. V lost 4 bases to trimming and J lost 2 bases; unmatched junction nucleotides: 9. The V gene's germline CDR1 is SGHNT and CDR2 YYREEE (reference sequence). DNA for the CDR3: TGTGCCAGCAGCCCTGGGGGAGCGGGAGGGACCTACGAGCAGTACTTC. Amino acids: CASSPGGAGGTYEQYF.

The sample holds many counts of this clonotype. The chain carries TRBV12-3 or TRBV12-4 and TRBJ2-1; 11 bases line up with TRBD2. V lost 5 bases to trimming and J lost 5 bases; unmatched junction nucleotides: 5. The CDR3 has 15 amino acids. As DNA, the CDR3 is TGTGCCAGCAGTCCCGGGACTAGCGGTCACAATGAGCAGTTCTTC. Its protein is CASSPGTSGHNEQFF.

V usage is TRBV24-1 and J usage is TRBJ2-7; D possibly corresponds to TRBD1 (6 bases). V lost 9 bases, J lost 0 bases, and 14 bases lay in between. The CDR3 totals 14 residues. CDR1 is KGHDR and CDR2 is SFDVKD in the germline V gene. The CDR3 loop is CATPERGSSYEQYF. The DNA of the CDR3 is TGTGCCACCCCTGAGAGGGGGTCCTCCTACGAGCAGTACTTC.

This clonotype was observed a few times. The chain is built from TRBV2 and TRBJ2-1; 10 nucleotides align to TRBD1. Per germline, CDR1 SNHLY and CDR2 FYNNEI. The CDR3 consists of 13 residues. The trim removed 5 bases at V and 11 bases at J, leaving 6 bases unmatched. The CDR3 reads CASSPETGGQQFF. As DNA, the CDR3 is TGTGCCAGCAGTCCCGAGACAGGGGGCCAGCAGTTCTTC.

This clonotype was detected only once. This sequence joins TRBV5-4 and TRBJ2-5, with TRBD1 matching 7 bases. The CDR3 covers 15 residues. Trimming took 5 bases from V and 2 from J; bases not matched to a gene: 9. Germline CDR1 reads SGHNT; CDR2 reads YYREEE (reference sequence). CDR3 nucleotides: TGTGCCAGCAGTTCAACAGGGGACCGTCAAGAGACCCAGTACTTC. The encoded protein is CASSSTGDRQETQYF.

CDR3 protein: CASSYRRGNTEAFF. CDR3 coding DNA: TGTGCCAGCAGTTATCGCAGGGGGAACACTGAAGCTTTCTTT. The chain carries TRBV6-5 and TRBJ1-1; D possibly corresponds to TRBD1 (6 bases). Looked up from germline, CDR1 is MNHEY and CDR2 is SVGAGI. V lost 3 bases to trimming and J lost 1 base, with 9 bases between them. The length of the CDR3 is 14 residues.

V gene TRBV5-5 combines with J gene TRBJ2-3, with a weak D call TRBD1 (6 bases). Per the germline V gene, CDR1 is SGHKS and CDR2 is YYEKEE (reference sequence). There are 16 residues in the CDR3. V was cut by 3 bases and J by 0 bases, with 14 bases left in between. The CDR3 here is CASSSSWTASTDTQYF. DNA for the CDR3: TGTGCCAGCAGCTCTTCCTGGACAGCTAGCACAGATACGCAGTATTTT.

The V gene is TRBV12-3 or TRBV12-4, the J gene TRBJ2-2, with D unclear. This CDR3 contains 14 residues. The V end was cut by 5 bases, the J end by 6 bases, with 13 bases between. The CDR3 nucleotides are TGTGCCAGCAGTCCTGACATCAACCCCGGGGAGCTGTTTTTT. As protein: CASSPDINPGELFF.

The chain uses TRBV29-1 and TRBJ2-5; 10 nucleotides align to TRBD1. The CDR3 totals 13 residues. J gave up 4 bases and V 4 bases, and 3 bases lay outside the gene matches. Germline assignment: CDR1 SQVTM and CDR2 ANQGSEA. This CDR3 is CSVAGDRGETQYF. CDR3 DNA: TGCAGCGTTGCTGGGGACAGGGGAGAGACCCAGTACTTC. The full variable domain, completed using reference TRBV29-1 and TRBJ2-5, is SAVISQKPSRDICQRGTSLTIQCQVDSQVTMMFWYRQQPGQSLTLIATANQGSEATYESGFVIDKFPISRPNLTFSTLTVSNMSPEDSSIYLCSVAGDRGETQYFGPGTRLLVL.

There are a few counts of this clonotype. The chain combines TRBV12-3 or TRBV12-4 with TRBJ1-4, with 7 bases lining up with TRBD1. Trimming cost V 2 bases and J 12 bases; bases outside gene matches: 12. CDR3 length: 15 amino acids. The CDR3 spells CASSLPDRDWGELFF. The CDR3, as DNA: TGTGCCAGCAGTTTACCTGACAGGGATTGGGGAGAACTGTTTTTT.

The chain recombines TRBV20-1 with TRBJ2-1; TRBD1 or TRBD2 may be the D gene (5 bases each). V lost 6 bases, J lost 6 bases, and 15 bases lay in between. Germline V gene data show CDR1 as DFQATT and CDR2 as SNEGSKA (reference sequence). The CDR3 is 13 residues long. CDR3 loop: CSASPGTANEQFF. CDR3 DNA sequence: TGCAGTGCGAGCCCCGGGACCGCCAATGAGCAGTTCTTC.